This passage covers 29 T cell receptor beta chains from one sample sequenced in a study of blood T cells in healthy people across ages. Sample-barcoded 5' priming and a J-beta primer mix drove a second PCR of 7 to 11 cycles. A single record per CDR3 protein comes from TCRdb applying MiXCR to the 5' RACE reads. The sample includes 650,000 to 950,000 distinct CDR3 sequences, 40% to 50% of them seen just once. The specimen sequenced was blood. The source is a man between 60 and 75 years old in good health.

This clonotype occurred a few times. CDR3 nucleotide sequence: TGTGCCAGCAGCCCGAGGGTAGCCGGGGCCAACGTCCTGACTTTC. Protein sequence: CASSPRVAGANVLTF. This sequence joins TRBV7-2 and TRBJ2-6, with D perhaps TRBD2 (5 bases). The CDR3 spans 15 residues. Looked up from germline, CDR1 is SGHTA and CDR2 is FQGNSA. V lost 5 bases and J lost 4, with 12 bases in between.

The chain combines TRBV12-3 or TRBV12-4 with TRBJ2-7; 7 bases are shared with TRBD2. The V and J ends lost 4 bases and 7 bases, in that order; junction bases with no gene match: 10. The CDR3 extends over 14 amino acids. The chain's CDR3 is CASSSGTTFGEQYF. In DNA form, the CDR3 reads TGTGCCAGCAGTTCCGGGACTACCTTTGGGGAGCAGTACTTC.

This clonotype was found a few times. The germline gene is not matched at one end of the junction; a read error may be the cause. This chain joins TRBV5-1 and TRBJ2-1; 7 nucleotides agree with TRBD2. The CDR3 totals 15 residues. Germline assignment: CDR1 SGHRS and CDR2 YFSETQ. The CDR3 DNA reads TGTGCCAGCAGCTTACTGGCGGGAGACTACAATGAGCAGTTCTTC. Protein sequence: CASSLLAGDYNEQFF.

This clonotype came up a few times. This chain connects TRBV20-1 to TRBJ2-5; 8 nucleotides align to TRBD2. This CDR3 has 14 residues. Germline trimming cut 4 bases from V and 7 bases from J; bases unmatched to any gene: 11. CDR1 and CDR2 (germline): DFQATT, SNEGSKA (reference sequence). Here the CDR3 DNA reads TGCAGTGCTATTGCGGGGGGCCCGCTTGCGACCCAGTACTTC. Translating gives CSAIAGGPLATQYF.

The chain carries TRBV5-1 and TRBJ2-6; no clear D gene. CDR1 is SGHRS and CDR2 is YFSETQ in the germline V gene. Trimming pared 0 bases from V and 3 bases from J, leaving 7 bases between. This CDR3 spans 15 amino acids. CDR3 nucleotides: TGCGCCAGCAGCTTGGGTAGGGTTGGGGCCAACGTCCTGACTTTC. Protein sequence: CASSLGRVGANVLTF.

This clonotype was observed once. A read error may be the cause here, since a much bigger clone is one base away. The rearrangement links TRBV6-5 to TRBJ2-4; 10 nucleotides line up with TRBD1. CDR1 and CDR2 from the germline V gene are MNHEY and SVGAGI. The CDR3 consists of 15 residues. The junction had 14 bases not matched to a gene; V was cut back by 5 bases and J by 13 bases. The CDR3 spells CASSLTGTGAHKQYF. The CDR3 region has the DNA TGTGCCAGCAGTCTTACCGGGACAGGGGCCCACAAGCAGTACTTC.

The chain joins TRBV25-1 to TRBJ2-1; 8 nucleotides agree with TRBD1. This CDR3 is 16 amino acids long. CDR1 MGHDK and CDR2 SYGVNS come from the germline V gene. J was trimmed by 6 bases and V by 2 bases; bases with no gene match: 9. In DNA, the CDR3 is TGTGCCAGCAGTGAAAGAGGGCAGGGGGCCATCAATGAGCAGTTCTTC. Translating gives CASSERGQGAINEQFF.

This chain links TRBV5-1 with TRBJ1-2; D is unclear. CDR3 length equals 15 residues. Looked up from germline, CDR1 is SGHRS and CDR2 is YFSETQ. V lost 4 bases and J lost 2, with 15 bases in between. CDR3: CASSPFAGTNYGYTF. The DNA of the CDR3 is TGCGCCAGCAGCCCATTCGCAGGCACAAACTATGGCTACACCTTC.

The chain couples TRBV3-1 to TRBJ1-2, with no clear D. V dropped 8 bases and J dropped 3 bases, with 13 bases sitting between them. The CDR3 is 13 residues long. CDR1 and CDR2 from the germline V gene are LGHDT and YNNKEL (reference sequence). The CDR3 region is CASVGDFYYGYTF. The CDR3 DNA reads TGTGCCAGCGTTGGTGATTTTTACTATGGCTACACCTTC.

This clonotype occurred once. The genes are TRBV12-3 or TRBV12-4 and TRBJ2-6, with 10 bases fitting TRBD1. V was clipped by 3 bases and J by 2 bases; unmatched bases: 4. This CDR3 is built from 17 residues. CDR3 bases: TGTGCCAGCAGTTTCGGGGACAGGGGTGCTGGGGCCAACGTCCTGACTTTC. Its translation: CASSFGDRGAGANVLTF.

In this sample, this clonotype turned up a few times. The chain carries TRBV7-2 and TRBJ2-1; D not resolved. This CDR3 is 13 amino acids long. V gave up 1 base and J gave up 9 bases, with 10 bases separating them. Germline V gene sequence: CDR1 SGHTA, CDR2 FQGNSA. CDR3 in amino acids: CASSLESLLEQFF. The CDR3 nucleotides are TGTGCCAGCAGCTTAGAATCCCTCCTTGAGCAGTTCTTC.

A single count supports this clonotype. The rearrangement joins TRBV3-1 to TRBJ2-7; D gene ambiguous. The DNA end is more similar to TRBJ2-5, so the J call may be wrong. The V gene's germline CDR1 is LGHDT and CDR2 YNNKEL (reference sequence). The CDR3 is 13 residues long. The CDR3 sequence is CASSHGHQKTQYF. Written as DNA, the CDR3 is TGTGCCAGCAGCCATGGGCATCAAAAGACCCAGTACTTC.

In DNA, the CDR3 is TGTGCCAGCAGTGAATGGAGGGAGTCAAACATTCAGTACTTC. It specifies CASSEWRESNIQYF. The chain is built from TRBV6-1 and TRBJ2-4, with D tentatively TRBD2 (6 bases). This CDR3 is built from 14 residues. The V end was cut by 2 bases, the J end by 6 bases, with 11 bases between. Germline loops: CDR1 MNHNS, CDR2 SASEGT.

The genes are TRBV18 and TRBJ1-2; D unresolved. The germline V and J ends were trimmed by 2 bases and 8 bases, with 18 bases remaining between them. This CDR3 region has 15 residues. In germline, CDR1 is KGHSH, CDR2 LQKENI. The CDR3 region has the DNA TGTGCCAGCTCACCAAGGCAGGCCGGCGTTTACGGCTACACCTTC. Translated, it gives CASSPRQAGVYGYTF.

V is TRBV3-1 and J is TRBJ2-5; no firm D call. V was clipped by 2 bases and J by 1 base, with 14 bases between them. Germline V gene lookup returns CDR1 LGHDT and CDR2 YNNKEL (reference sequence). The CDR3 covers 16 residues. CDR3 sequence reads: CASSQPTQETQETQYF. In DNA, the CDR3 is TGTGCCAGCAGCCAACCAACTCAGGAGACCCAAGAGACCCAGTACTTC.

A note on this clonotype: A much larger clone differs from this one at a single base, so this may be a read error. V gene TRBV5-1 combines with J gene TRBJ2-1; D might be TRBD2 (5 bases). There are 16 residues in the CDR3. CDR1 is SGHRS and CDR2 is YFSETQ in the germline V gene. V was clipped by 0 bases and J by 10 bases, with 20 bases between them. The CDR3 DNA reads TGCGCCAGCAGCTTGGGAGGGAGTCGCGCTACCTACGAGCAGTTCTTC. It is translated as CASSLGGSRATYEQFF.

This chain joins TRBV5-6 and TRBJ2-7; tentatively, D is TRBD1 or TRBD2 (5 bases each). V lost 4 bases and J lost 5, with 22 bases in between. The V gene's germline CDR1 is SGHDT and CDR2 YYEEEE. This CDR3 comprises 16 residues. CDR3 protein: CASSPPEAGILHEQYF. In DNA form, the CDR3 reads TGTGCCAGCAGCCCCCCGGAGGCAGGGATTCTCCACGAGCAGTACTTC.

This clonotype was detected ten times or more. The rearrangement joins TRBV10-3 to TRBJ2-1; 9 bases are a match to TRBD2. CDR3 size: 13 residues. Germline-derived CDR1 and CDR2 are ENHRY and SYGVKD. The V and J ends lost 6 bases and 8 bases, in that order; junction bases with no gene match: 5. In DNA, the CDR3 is TGTGCCATCAGGAGCGGGGGGCTGTATGAGCAGTTCTTC. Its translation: CAIRSGGLYEQFF.

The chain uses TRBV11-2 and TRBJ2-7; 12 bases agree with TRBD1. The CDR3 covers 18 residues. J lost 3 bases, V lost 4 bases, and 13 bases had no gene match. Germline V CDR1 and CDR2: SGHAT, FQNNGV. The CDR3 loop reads CASSSRPGQGADYYEQYF. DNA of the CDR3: TGTGCCAGCAGCTCCCGGCCGGGACAGGGGGCGGACTACTACGAGCAGTACTTC.

The CDR3 DNA sequence: TGTGCCACCAGCCGGGACGGCTCCTACGAGCAGTACTTC. Translating gives CATSRDGSYEQYF. The chain combines TRBV6-6 with TRBJ2-7; D may match TRBD1 or TRBD2 (5 bases each). Trimming took off 10 bases at V and 0 bases at J, with 13 bases between the two ends. Germline CDR1 MNHNY, CDR2 SVGAGI (reference sequence). CDR3 length equals 13 residues.

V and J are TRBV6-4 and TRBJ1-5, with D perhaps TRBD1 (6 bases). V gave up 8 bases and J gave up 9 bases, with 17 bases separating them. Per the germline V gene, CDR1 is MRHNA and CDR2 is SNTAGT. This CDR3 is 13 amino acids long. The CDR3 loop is CASVDRREGPQHF. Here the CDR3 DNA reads TGTGCCAGCGTAGACAGGCGCGAAGGGCCCCAGCATTTT.

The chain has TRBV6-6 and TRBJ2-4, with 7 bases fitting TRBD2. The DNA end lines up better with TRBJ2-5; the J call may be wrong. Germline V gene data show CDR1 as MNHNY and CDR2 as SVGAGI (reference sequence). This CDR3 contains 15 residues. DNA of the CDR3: TGTGCCAGCAGCCTCGGACTAGTGGGTAAAGAGACCCAGTACTTC. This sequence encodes CASSLGLVGKETQYF.

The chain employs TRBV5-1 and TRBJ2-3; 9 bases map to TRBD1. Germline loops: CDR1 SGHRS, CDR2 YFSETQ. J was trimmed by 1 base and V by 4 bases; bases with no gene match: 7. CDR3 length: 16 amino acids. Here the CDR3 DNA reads TGCGCCAGCAGCCTCGACAGGGGGAGAGGCACAGATACGCAGTATTTT. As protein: CASSLDRGRGTDTQYF. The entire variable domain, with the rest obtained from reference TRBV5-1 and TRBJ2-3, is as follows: KAGVTQTPRYLIKTRGQQVTLSCSPISGHRSVSWYQQTPGQGLQFLFEYFSETQRNKGNFPGRFSGRQFSNSRSEMNVSTLELGDSALYLCASSLDRGRGTDTQYFGPGTRLTVL.

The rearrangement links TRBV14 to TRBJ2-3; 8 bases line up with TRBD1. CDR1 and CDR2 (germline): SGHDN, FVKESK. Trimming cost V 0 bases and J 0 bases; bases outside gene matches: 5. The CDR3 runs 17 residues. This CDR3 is CASSQEAQGVSTDTQYF. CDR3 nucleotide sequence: TGTGCCAGCAGCCAAGAGGCACAGGGGGTTAGCACAGATACGCAGTATTTT.

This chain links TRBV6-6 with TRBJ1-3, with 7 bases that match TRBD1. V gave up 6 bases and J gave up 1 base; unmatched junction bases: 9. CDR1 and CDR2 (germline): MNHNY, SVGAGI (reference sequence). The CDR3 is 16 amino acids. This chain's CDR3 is CASRTNTGDSGNTIYF. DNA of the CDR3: TGTGCCAGCAGGACGAACACAGGGGATTCTGGAAACACCATATATTTT.

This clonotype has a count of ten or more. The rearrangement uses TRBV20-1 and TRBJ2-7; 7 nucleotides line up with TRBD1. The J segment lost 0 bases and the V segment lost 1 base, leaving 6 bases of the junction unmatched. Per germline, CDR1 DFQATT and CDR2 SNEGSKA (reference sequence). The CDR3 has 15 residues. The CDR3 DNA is TGCAGTGCTAGAGGTATAGACAGGGTCTCCTACGAGCAGTACTTC. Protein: CSARGIDRVSYEQYF.

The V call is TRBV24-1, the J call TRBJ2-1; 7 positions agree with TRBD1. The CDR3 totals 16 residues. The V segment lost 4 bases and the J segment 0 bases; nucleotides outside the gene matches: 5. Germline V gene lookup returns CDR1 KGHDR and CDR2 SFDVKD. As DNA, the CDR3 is TGTGCCACCAGTGACGGACAGGCCCGCTCCTACAATGAGCAGTTCTTC. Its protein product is CATSDGQARSYNEQFF.

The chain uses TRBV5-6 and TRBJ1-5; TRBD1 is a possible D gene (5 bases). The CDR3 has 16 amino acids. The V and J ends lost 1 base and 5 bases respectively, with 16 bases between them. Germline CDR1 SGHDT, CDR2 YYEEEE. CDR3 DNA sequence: TGTGCCAGCAGCTTGCTCTCAGGGTTGGAGGATCAGCCCCAGCATTTT. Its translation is CASSLLSGLEDQPQHF.

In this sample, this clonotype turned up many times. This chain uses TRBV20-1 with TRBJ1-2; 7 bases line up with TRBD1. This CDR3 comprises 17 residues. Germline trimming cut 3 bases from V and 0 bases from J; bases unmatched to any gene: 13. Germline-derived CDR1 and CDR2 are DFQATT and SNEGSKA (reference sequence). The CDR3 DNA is TGCAGTGCTAGTTACCTCCGGGACAGTCAAACTAACTATGGCTACACCTTC. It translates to CSASYLRDSQTNYGYTF.